The T cell receptor (beta chain) under discussion was sequenced for a study of cytomegalovirus exposure and HLA in healthy donors. Regarding the study as a whole: Later, an analysis found that common viral pathogens appeared to be linked with several of the most significant clusters. Later, TCR association rates were found to vary by HLA locus, highest for DRB1 and lowest for HLA-C. Association of about 17,000 TCR beta sequences with HLA alleles was found at 0.05 false discovery rate in a later analysis.

With respect to this clone: Its specificity is unknown.

The PCR ran on 60 Vbeta and 13 Jbeta primers. The method was immunoSEQ multiplex PCR; TCRdb's version includes in-frame clones alone and lacks a portion of them. The sample has 120,000 or so clones, roughly 78% seen once; the top ten hold roughly 10%. Donors consisted of healthy bone marrow donors. Germline CDR1 reads MNHEY; CDR2 reads SMNVEV (reference sequence). The CDR3 length is 13 residues. Trimming removed 4 bases at V and 10 bases at J, with 11 bases between. This rearrangement joins TRBV27 to TRBJ1-6; D uncertain. The specimen was PBMCs. This clonotype was obtained from a man aged 25 to 40 in good health and CMV-seropositive. CDR3 region: CASSSTFMSPLHF. CDR3 DNA: TGTGCCAGCAGTTCCACTTTTATGTCACCCCTCCACTTT.